This T cell receptor (beta chain) was captured by sequencing in a study of T cell responses to AZD1222 COVID-19 vaccine (dated by TCRdb to about 2021). For the study in its entirety: AZD1222 recipients with second doses at about 4 weeks or about 12 weeks were pooled, because spike-specific TCR depth and breadth did not differ between schedules. A total of 233 trial participants underwent TCR sequencing, of whom around 200 received two doses of AZD1222 and some 25 received two doses of the MenACWY control vaccine. Trial participants were enrolled into age subgroups of 18-55, 56-69 and 70-plus years, which contained about 150, 27 and 61 TCR-sequenced participants, respectively.

On this clone: The antigen it recognizes is unknown. Base qualities are not at hand, and no much larger clone is one base apart.

Overall results and qualifications from the work: No day 14 peak-response samples were available, so repertoires were characterized only after the peak T cell response. Participants were mostly white British, with more females than males. The authors suggested clonal diversity may have been underestimated. Conclusions about previously exposed vaccinees are limited, since just a handful of AZD1222 recipients were seropositive for SARS-CoV-2 at baseline. CD4 TCRs associated with the vaccine covered the entire spike protein, and the dominant responses were in regions 160-218 and 743-854. Reportedly, almost half of the unique spike-specific TCRs recognized epitopes lying outside the regions that are mutated in the B.1.351 and B.1.1.7 variants. After two AZD1222 doses, both the breadth and the depth of spike-specific TCRs were significantly higher than at day 0 and than in MenACWY recipients. In the small 56-69-year group, the increase in depth fell short of significance, most likely because of low power.

CDR1 and CDR2, looked up from the germline V gene, are SGHTA and FQGTGA. The CDR3, cysteine through phenylalanine, is 16 amino acids long. The retained sequence is limited to the CDR3, 48 bases, with the frame set at the first base. Germline trimming: 0 bases from V, 3 bases from J; junction bases outside gene matches: 2. The CDR3 regions of human TCRbeta chains were subjected to immunosequencing. As for how the authors treated the data: TCRs in the repertoires were compared against a reference library of SARS-CoV-2-specific TCRs that had been generated with the MIRA antigen-specificity platform. Breadth was defined as the fraction of unique TCRs that were SARS-CoV-2-associated. Depth was defined as the fraction of total T cells that were SARS-CoV-2-associated. Using the MIRA data, each spike-specific TCR was assigned both to the spike region to which the TCR was reactive and to a CD4 or CD8 class. Log10-transformed breadth and depth values were compared by one-way ANOVA with Sidak's multiple comparisons tests. TCRdb took over this immuneACCESS table, retaining in-frame rearrangements with V and J assigned. Such tables are incomplete; in checked studies, under half of the missing clones stem from an unresolved V gene, and the remainder is unexplained. Clone size and the V and J calls come from that table; the DNA yielded D and trimming. The sample records around 150,000 clones, around 84% of which are singletons. About 4% of the sample lies in the top ten.

What the time point label conveys for this sample: baseline before first vaccination. The vaccinee samples were drawn from two UK trials, COV001 and COV002, one of which was a single-blind randomized controlled phase 2/3 trial testing AZD1222 (ChAdOx1 nCoV-19) in healthy adults. Trial participant PBMC samples were collected at day 0 and day 28 after the second dose for TCRbeta chain sequencing. The specimen comprised peripheral blood, sampled on day 0 of AZD1222 vaccination. This clonotype was sampled from an adult in good health. This chain is built from TRBV7-3 and TRBJ2-1; TRBD1 fits 10 bases in the junction. The DNA sequence is as follows: TGTGCCAGCAGCTTAACGCGGGACAGGGGCTACAATGAGCAGTTCTTC. It encodes CASSLTRDRGYNEQFF.